These 7 T cell receptor beta chains were sequenced from one sample in a study of Ad26.COV2.S vaccination and SARS-CoV-2 variants. Treatment in this sample: around 19 received Ad26.COV2.S at low or high dose, single or two shots; about 5 received placebo; per-sample allocation not given. Collection of the samples took place on day 63 after the first injection of vaccine or placebo. Assay used: immunoSEQ multiplex PCR; TCRdb lists only in-frame clones, some missing. In the table there are over 400,000 clones, roughly 90% of which are singletons. The sample consisted of peripheral blood, taken in a trial of Ad26.COV2.S vaccine versus placebo. Source of these receptors: a person between 18 and 65 years old who received the Ad26.COV2.S COVID-19 vaccine or a placebo.

This clone was recorded a few times. This chain links TRBV6-5 with TRBJ1-2, with D maybe TRBD1 (5 bases). CDR3 length: 15 residues. The germline gives CDR1 MNHEY, CDR2 SVGAGI. V dropped 0 bases and J dropped 5 bases, with 13 bases sitting between them. The CDR3 spells CASSYSGSGVYGYTF. The CDR3 nucleotides read TGTGCCAGCAGTTACTCGGGGTCGGGGGTTTATGGCTACACCTTC.

The genes are TRBV27 and TRBJ1-2; a weak D match, TRBD1 (5 bases). V gave up 2 bases and J gave up 10 bases, with 17 bases separating them. CDR3 length: 14 amino acids. Germline CDR1 and CDR2: MNHEY and SMNVEV (reference sequence). The CDR3 sequence: CASSLAGRGPYYTF. The CDR3 DNA follows: TGTGCCAGCAGTTTAGCGGGACGAGGGCCATACTACACCTTC.

The CDR3 DNA reads TGTGCCAGCAGCTGGGCCCTCGGGGCGGGCTTCTACGAGCAGTACTTC. This translates into CASSWALGAGFYEQYF. The V and J genes are TRBV5-4 and TRBJ2-7, with D perhaps assigned TRBD1 or TRBD2 (5 bases each). Germline lookup yields CDR1 SGHNT and CDR2 YYREEE (reference sequence). Deletions cut 3 bases from V and 3 bases from J, with 19 bases between. The CDR3 sequence is 16 residues long. The full variable domain, its missing parts supplied by reference TRBV5-4 and TRBJ2-7, is ETGVTQSPTHLIKTRGQQVTLRCSSQSGHNTVSWYQQALGQGPQFIFQYYREEENGRGNFPPRFSGLQFPNYSSELNVNALELDDSALYLCASSWALGAGFYEQYFGPGTRLTVT.

The gene calls are TRBV6-2 or TRBV6-3 and TRBJ2-7, with TRBD1 matching over 7 bases. Looked up from germline, CDR1 is MNHEY and CDR2 is SVGEGT. V dropped 6 bases and J dropped 4; count of bases not matched to a gene: 12. CDR3 length: 15 residues. In nucleotides, the CDR3 is TGTGCCAGCAGCCAACTACAGGGGCTCGAGTACGAGCAGTACTTC. Its protein is CASSQLQGLEYEQYF.

CDR3: CASSLGLNSGVQETQYF. Written as DNA, the CDR3 is TGTGCCAGCAGCTTAGGTCTGAATAGCGGGGTCCAAGAGACCCAGTACTTC. The chain couples TRBV7-2 to TRBJ2-5, with 8 bases that match TRBD2. CDR1 and CDR2 from the germline V gene are SGHTA and FQGNSA. The CDR3 has 17 residues. V lost 1 base and J lost 1; bases outside the gene matches: 8.

The V and J genes are TRBV6-1 and TRBJ1-6; D might be TRBD1 (6 bases). Trimming pared 1 base from V and 8 bases from J, leaving 12 bases between. From germline, CDR1 is MNHNS and CDR2 SASEGT. The CDR3 consists of 15 residues. The DNA of the CDR3 is TGTGCCAGCAGTGAAGGGACAGATCATTATTCACCCCTCCACTTT. Translating it yields CASSEGTDHYSPLHF.

The V gene is TRBV24-1, the J gene TRBJ1-1, with D possibly being TRBD1 (6 bases). The CDR3 consists of 13 residues. CDR1 and CDR2 (germline): KGHDR, SFDVKD. V was cut by 7 bases and J by 1 base, with 9 bases left in between. CDR3 region: CATRDSRNTEAFF. The CDR3 nucleotides are TGTGCCACCAGGGACAGCCGGAACACTGAAGCTTTCTTT.